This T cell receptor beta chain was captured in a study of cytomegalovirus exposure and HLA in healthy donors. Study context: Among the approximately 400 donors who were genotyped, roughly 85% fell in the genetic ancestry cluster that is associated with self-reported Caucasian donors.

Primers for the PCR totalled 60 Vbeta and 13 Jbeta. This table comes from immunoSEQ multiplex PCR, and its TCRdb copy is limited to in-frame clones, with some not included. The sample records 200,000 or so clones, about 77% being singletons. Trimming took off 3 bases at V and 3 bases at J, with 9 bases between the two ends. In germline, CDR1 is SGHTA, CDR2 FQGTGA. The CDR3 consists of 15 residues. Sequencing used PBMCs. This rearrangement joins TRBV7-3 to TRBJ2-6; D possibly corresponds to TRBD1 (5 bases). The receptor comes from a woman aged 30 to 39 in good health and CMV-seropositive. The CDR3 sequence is CASSFRGGGANVLTF. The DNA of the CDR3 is TGTGCCAGCAGCTTTAGGGGTGGTGGGGCCAACGTCCTGACTTTC.